This TCR beta chain was captured by sequencing in a study of regulatory T cells in long-lasting Graves disease. On the study more broadly: New Graves' disease cases had less than 3 months of antithyroid drugs.

This sample's time point: newly diagnosed GD, antithyroid drugs for less than 3 months. PBMCs provided the RNA from which the TCR library was made. This clonotype was counted many times. What it recognizes is unknown. The V gene lost 11 bases and the J gene lost 4 bases, with 11 bases spanning the gap. The germline CDR1 and CDR2 sequences are MDHEN and SYDVKM. The CDR3 covers 11 residues. Whole-study results and caveats: Persistent Graves' cases showed lower TCR diversity than newly diagnosed cases. TRBV28, TRBJ1-2 and TRBJ2-5 emerged as the favored segments in persistent disease.

In building TCR beta libraries, iRepertoire HTBI primers were used together with Arm-PCR of CDR3 regions. MiXCR, applied by TCRdb to the multiplex PCR reads, yields one record per CDR3 protein. The sample comprises about 530,000 distinct CDR3 sequences, more than 15% of which are singletons, and around 25% rests with the top ten. These data also featured in a second study, about T cells in Graves' hyperthyroidism and ophthalmopathy.

This TCR was recovered from a woman aged 35-65 years with Graves disease. This rearrangement joins TRBV28 to TRBJ1-2; D perhaps matches TRBD1 (6 bases). The specimen comprised peripheral blood mononuclear cells (PBMCs), sampled at new diagnosis, from a patient treated with antithyroid drugs. The CDR3 sequence: CAGGKSYGYTF. The CDR3 coding sequence is TGTGCCGGGGGCAAGAGCTATGGCTACACCTTC.